This T cell receptor beta chain derives from a study of human T cells and chemical hapten exposure. Findings of the study overall: Donors' alopecia may make their immune response differ from healthy people's.

The CDR3 length is 13 residues. V was shortened by 7 bases and J by 7 bases, with 16 bases between the two germline ends. Germline V lookup: CDR1 DFQATT, CDR2 SNEGSKA (reference sequence). As for time point: patch test 1, 2 weeks after DPC sensitization. Documented treatment: therapeutic diphenylcyclopropenone sensitization with weekly scalp DPC. Whole blood, unfractionated, served as the material for total RNA extraction. Single cDNA molecules in the library carried unique molecular identifiers attached during preparation. One entry per CDR3 protein, called by TCRdb with MiXCR from the RACE reads. The table shows 40,000 to 50,000 distinct CDR3 sequences, with 4% occurring only once. This clonotype has just a few counts. Antigen unknown.

The sequenced sample was whole blood, obtained in connection with sensitization to the hapten diphenylcyclopropenone (DPC). This rearrangement joins TRBV20-1 to TRBJ2-2, with D possibly being TRBD1 (6 bases). The sequence was obtained from a man aged 50 to 60 with alopecia areata. Some clones in this sample may be carry-over from other donors' samples. The CDR3 spells CSVARDTGGELFF. The CDR3 region has the DNA TGCAGTGTCGCCCGGGACACCGGCGGGGAGCTGTTTTTT.